Below, one T cell receptor (beta chain) is given with its context. Its antigen is unidentified. The sample originates from a study of cytomegalovirus exposure and HLA in healthy donors. PCR used 60 Vbeta primers and 13 Jbeta primers. Clones were sequenced by immunoSEQ multiplex PCR, and TCRdb holds only the in-frame ones, with some missing. The table has 150,000 to 200,000 clones, around four fifths seen once. Study-wide points: A later analysis found most CMV-associated TCR beta chains apparently HLA-restricted. For most TCR beta V segments, an earlier analysis put the productive rate at about 87% or about 30% of the time. A further, later analysis showed that HLA-associated TCR beta chains (compared with equally common others) were more clonally expanded.

The V gene's germline CDR1 is SGHRS and CDR2 YFSETQ. CDR3 size: 15 residues. The V gene end was trimmed by 0 bases and the J gene end by 3 bases; junction bases not matched to a gene: 5. The chain recombines TRBV5-1 with TRBJ2-5, with TRBD1 matching 7 bases. The material sequenced was PBMCs. The source is a woman aged 45-59 years in good health and CMV-seropositive. DNA of the CDR3: TGCGCCAGCAGCTTGGCAGGGGGTGGAGAAGAGACCCAGTACTTC. It is translated as CASSLAGGGEETQYF.